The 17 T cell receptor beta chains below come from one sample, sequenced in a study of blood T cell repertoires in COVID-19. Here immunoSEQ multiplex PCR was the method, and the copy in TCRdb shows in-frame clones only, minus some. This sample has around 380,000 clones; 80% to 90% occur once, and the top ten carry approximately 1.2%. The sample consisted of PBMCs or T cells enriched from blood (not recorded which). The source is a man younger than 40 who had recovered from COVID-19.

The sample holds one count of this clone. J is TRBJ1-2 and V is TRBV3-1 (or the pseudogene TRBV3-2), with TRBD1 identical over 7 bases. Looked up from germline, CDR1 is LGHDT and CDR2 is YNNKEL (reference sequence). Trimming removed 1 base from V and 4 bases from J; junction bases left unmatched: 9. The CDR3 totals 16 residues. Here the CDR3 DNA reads TGTGCCAGCAGCCAAGGGGACCCGGGACAGCCCTATGGCTACACCTTC. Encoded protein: CASSQGDPGQPYGYTF.

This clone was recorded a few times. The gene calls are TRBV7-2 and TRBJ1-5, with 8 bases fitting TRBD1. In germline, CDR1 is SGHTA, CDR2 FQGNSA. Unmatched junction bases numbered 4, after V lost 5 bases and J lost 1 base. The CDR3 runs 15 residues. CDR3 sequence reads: CASSPGGASNQPQHF. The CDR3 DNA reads TGTGCCAGCAGCCCAGGGGGCGCGAGCAATCAGCCCCAGCATTTT. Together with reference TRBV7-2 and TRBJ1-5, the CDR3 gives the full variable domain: GAGVSQSPSNKVTEKGKDVELRCDPISGHTALYWYRQSLGQGLEFLIYFQGNSAPDKSGLPSDRFSAERTGGSVSTLTIQRTQQEDSAVYLCASSPGGASNQPQHFGDGTRLSIL.

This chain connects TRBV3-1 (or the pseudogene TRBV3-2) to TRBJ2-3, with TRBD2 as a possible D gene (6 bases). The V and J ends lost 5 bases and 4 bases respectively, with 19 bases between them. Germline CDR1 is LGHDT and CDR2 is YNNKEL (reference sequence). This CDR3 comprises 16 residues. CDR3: CASSTSYGGRADTQYF. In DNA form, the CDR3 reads TGTGCCAGCAGCACATCATACGGGGGTCGGGCAGATACGCAGTATTTT.

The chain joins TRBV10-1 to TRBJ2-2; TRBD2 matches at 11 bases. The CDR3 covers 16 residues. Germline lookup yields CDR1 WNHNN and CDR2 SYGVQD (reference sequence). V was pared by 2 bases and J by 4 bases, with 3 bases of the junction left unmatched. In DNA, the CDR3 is TGCGCCAGCAGTGAGGGCCTAGCGGGAGGCACCGGGGAGCTGTTTTTT. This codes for CASSEGLAGGTGELFF.

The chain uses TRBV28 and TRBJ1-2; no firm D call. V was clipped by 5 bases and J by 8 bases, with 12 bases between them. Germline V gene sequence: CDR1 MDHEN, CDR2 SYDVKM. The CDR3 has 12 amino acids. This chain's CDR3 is CASSLRTGGYTF. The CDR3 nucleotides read TGTGCCAGCAGTCTCCGGACGGGAGGCTACACCTTC.

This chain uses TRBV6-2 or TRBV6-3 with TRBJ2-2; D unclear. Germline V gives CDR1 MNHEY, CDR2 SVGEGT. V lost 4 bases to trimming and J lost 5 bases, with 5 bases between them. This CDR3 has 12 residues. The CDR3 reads CASSLLTGELFF. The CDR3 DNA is TGTGCCAGCAGTTTACTAACCGGGGAGCTGTTTTTT.

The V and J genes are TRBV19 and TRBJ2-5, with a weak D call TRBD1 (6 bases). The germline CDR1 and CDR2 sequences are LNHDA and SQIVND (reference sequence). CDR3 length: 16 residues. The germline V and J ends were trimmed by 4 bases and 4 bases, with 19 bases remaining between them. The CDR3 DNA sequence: TGTGCCAGTAGTACATCCACCAGGGGCTTAGGAGAGACCCAGTACTTC. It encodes CASSTSTRGLGETQYF.

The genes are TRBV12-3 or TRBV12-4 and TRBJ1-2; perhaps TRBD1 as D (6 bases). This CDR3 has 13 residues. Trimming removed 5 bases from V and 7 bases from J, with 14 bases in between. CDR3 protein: CASSTQGKGGYTF. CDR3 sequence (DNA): TGTGCCAGCAGTACACAGGGAAAGGGTGGCTACACCTTC.

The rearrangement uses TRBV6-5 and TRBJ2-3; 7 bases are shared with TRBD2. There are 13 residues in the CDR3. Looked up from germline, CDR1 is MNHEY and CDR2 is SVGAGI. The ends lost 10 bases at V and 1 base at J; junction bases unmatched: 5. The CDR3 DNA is TGTGCCACGTCGAGCGGGGGCACAGATACGCAGTATTTT. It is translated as CATSSGGTDTQYF.

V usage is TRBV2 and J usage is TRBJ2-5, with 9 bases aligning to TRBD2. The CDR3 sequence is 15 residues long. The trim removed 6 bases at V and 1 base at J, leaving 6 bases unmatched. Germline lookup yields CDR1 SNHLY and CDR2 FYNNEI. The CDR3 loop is CASRSGTSPQETQYF. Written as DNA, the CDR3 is TGTGCCAGCAGGTCCGGGACTAGCCCCCAAGAGACCCAGTACTTC.

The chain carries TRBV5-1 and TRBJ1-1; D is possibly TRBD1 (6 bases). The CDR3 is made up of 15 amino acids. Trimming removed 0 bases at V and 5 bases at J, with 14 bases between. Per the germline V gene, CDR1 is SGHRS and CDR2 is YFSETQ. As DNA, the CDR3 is TGCGCCAGCAGCTTGGCCCTAGGGGGGGAAACTGAAGCTTTCTTT. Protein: CASSLALGGETEAFF.

Written as DNA, the CDR3 is TGTGCCTGGAGTGCCGCCTCGAGGGGGCCGGCGGGGGAGCTGTTTTTT. Translating gives CAWSAASRGPAGELFF. J is TRBJ2-2 and V is TRBV30; 7 bases are a match to TRBD1. V shed 1 base, J shed 8 bases, and the junction held 13 bases outside the gene matches. Looked up from germline, CDR1 is GTSNPN and CDR2 is SVGIG (reference sequence). This CDR3 has 16 residues.

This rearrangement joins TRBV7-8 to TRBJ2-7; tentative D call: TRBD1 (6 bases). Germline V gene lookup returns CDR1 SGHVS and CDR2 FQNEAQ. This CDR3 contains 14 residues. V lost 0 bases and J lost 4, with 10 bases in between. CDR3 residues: CASSLAQGRYEQYF. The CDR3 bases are TGTGCCAGCAGCTTAGCACAGGGACGATACGAGCAGTACTTC.

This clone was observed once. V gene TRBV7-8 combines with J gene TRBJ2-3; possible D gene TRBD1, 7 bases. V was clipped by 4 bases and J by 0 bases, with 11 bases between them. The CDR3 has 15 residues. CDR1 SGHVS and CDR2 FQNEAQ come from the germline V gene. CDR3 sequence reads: CASSSGGLSTDTQYF. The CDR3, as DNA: TGTGCCAGCAGCTCAGGGGGGTTAAGCACAGATACGCAGTATTTT.

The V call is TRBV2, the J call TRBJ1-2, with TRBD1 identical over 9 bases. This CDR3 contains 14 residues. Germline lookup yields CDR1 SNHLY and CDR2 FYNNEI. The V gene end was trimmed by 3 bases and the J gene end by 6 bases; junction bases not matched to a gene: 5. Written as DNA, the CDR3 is TGTGCCAGCAGTGACCTGGGACAGGGTGATGGCTACACCTTC. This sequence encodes CASSDLGQGDGYTF.

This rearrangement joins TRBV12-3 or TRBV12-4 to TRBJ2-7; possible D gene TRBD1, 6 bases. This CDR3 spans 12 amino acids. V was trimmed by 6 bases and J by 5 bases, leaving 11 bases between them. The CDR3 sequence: CASRQGWDEQYF. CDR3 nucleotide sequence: TGTGCCAGCAGACAGGGTTGGGACGAGCAGTACTTC.

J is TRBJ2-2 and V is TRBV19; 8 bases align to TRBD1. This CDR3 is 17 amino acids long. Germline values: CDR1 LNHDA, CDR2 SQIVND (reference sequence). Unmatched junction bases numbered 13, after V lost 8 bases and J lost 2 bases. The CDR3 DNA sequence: TGTGCCAGTTTGGACAGGGTTCGTTTAATTAACACCGGGGAGCTGTTTTTT. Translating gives CASLDRVRLINTGELFF.